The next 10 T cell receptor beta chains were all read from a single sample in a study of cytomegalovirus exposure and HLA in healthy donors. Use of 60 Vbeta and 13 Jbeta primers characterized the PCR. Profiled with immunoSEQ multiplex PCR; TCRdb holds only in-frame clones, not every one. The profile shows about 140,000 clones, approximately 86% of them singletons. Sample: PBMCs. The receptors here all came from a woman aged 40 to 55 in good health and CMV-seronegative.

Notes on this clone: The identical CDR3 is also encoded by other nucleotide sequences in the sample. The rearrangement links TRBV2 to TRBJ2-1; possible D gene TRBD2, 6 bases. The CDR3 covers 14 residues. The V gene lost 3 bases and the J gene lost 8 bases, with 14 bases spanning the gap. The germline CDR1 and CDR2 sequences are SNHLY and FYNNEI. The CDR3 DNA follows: TGTGCCAGCAGTGACGCGGGACCCTTCGATGAGCAGTTCTTC. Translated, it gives CASSDAGPFDEQFF. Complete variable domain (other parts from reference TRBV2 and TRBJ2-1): EPEVTQTPSHQVTQMGQEVILRCVPISNHLYFYWYRQILGQKVEFLVSFYNNEISEKSEIFDDQFSVERPDGSNFTLKIRSTKLEDSAMYFCASSDAGPFDEQFFGPGTRLTVL.

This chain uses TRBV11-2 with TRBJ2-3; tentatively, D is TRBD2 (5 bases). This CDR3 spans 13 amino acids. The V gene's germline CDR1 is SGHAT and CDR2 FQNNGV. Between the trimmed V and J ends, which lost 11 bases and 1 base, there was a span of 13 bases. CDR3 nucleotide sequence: TGTGCCTCCCAACGGGGAGGCACAGATACGCAGTATTTT. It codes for CASQRGGTDTQYF.

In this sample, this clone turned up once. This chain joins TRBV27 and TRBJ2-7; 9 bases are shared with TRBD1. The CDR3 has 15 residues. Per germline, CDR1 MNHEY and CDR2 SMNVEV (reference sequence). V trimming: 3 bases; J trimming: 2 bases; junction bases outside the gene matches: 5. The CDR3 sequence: CASSFTGTGPYEQYF. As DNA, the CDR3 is TGTGCCAGCAGTTTCACCGGGACAGGGCCCTACGAGCAGTACTTC.

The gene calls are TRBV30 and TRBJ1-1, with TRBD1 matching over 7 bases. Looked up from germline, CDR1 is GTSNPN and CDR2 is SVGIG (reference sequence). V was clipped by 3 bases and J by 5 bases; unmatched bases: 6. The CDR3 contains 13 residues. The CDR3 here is CAWSWDSRTEAFF. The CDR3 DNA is TGTGCCTGGAGCTGGGACAGTCGGACTGAAGCTTTCTTT.

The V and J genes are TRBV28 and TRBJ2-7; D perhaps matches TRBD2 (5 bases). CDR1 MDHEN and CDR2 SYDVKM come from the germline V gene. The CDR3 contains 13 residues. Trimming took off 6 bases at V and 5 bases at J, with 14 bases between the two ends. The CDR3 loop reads CASRTTRSNEQYF. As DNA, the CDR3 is TGTGCCAGCAGGACTACCCGCTCGAACGAGCAGTACTTC. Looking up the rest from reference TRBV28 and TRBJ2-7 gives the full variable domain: DVKVTQSSRYLVKRTGEKVFLECVQDMDHENMFWYRQDPGLGLRLIYFSYDVKMKEKGDIPEGYSVSREKKERFSLILESASTNQTSMYLCASRTTRSNEQYFGPGTRLTVT.

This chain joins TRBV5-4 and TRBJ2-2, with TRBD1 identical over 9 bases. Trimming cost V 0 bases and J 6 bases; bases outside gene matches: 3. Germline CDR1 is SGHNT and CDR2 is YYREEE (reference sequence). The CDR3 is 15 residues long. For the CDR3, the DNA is TGTGCCAGCAGCTTGGGTGGACAGGGGTCCGGGGAGCTGTTTTTT. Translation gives CASSLGGQGSGELFF.

The CDR3 here is CASSLTGGVSYNEQFF. The CDR3 DNA sequence: TGTGCCAGCAGCCTCACGGGGGGGGTCTCCTACAATGAGCAGTTCTTC. The V call is TRBV9, the J call TRBJ2-1, with 8 bases that match TRBD2. The CDR3 runs to 16 residues. J lost 0 bases, V lost 4 bases, and 6 bases had no gene match. Germline loops: CDR1 SGDLS, CDR2 YYNGEE.

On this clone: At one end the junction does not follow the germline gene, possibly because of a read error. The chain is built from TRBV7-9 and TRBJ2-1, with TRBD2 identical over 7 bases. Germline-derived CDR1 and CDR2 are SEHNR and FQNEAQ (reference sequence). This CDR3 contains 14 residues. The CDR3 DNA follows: TGTTCCAGATCAGCCGCGGGAGTGGGTAATGAGCAGTTCTTC. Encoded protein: CSRSAAGVGNEQFF.

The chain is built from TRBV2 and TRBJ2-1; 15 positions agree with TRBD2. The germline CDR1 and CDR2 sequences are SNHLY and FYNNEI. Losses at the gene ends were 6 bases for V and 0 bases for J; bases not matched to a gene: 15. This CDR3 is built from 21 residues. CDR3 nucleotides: TGTGCCAGCAGGTCACCCAGGACTAGCGGGAGGGGTTCAAGCTCCTACAATGAGCAGTTCTTC. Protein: CASRSPRTSGRGSSSYNEQFF.

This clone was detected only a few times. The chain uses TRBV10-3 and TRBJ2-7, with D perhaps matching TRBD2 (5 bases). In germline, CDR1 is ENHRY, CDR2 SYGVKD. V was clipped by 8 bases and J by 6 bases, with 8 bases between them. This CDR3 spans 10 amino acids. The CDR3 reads CAIGSGEQYF. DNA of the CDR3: TGTGCCATCGGCAGCGGCGAGCAGTACTTC.